A selection of T cell receptor beta chains follows, all from one sample in a study of Ad26.COV2.S vaccination and SARS-CoV-2 variants. The data were produced by immunoSEQ multiplex PCR, yet TCRdb's version contains in-frame clones alone and is incomplete. The table lists just under 250,000 clones, roughly 88% of them singletons. This sample comprised peripheral blood, obtained in a trial of Ad26.COV2.S vaccine versus placebo. These TCRs come from a person between 18 and 59 years old who received the Ad26.COV2.S COVID-19 vaccine or a placebo. Both conserved end residues are part of each CDR3. D genes are given only for firm matches. Only some rows state a clone size, as once, few, many or a class for expanded clones.

clone_size j_call v_call d_call cdr3_nt cdr3_aa
once TRBJ2-7 TRBV3-1/TRBV3-2 . TGTGCCAGCAGCCAAGAATTCAGATACGAGCAGTACTTC CASSQEFRYEQYF
. TRBJ2-5 TRBV27 TRBD2 TGTGCCAGCGCAGGAAGCCTAGCGGGTGGAGAGACCCAGTACTTC CASAGSLAGGETQYF
. TRBJ2-7 TRBV7-4 . TGTGCCAGCCTCGAGGTGCTCTCCGAATACGAGCAGTACTTC CASLEVLSEYEQYF
. TRBJ1-3 TRBV7-3 . TGTGCCAGCAGCATAGGAGGTTCGTCCGGAAACACCATATATTTT CASSIGGSSGNTIYF
. TRBJ1-4 TRBV28 . TGTGCCAGCAGTTTCAGGTTCGGGGTTGAAAAACTGTTTTTT CASSFRFGVEKLFF
. TRBJ2-2 TRBV9 . TGTGCCAGCAGCGTAAACCAACCCGGTGGTGGCGGGGAGCTGTTTTTT CASSVNQPGGGGELFF
. TRBJ2-3 TRBV28 . TGTGCCAGCACCCCCAGAAGGGGCGAGTGGACAGATACGCAGTATTTT CASTPRRGEWTDTQYF
. TRBJ2-3 TRBV24-1 . TGTGCCACCAGTGATTGGAAGGATCATACGCAGTATTTT CATSDWKDHTQYF
. TRBJ2-7 TRBV7-2 TRBD1 TGTGCCAGCAGCATCGGACAGGGGGCGGGGGAGCAGTACTTC CASSIGQGAGEQYF
. TRBJ2-3 TRBV4-3 . TGCGCCAGCAGCCAAGGCGGCTGCACAGATACGCAGTATTTT CASSQGGCTDTQYF
. TRBJ1-3 TRBV30 . TGTGCCTGGAGTGTAGGCCGGCTGGGGGCGGCTGGAAACACCATATATTTT CAWSVGRLGAAGNTIYF
. TRBJ2-1 TRBV5-1 . TGCGCCAGCAGCCCCCCTAGTGGGCTCAATGAGCAGTTCTTC CASSPPSGLNEQFF
. TRBJ2-5 TRBV15 . TGTGCCACCAGCAGCCGAACAGGCGGGGAGACCCAGTACTTC CATSSRTGGETQYF
. TRBJ2-1 TRBV19 . TGTGCCAGTAGTATGGAGGGACAGTTCTACAATGAGCAGTTCTTC CASSMEGQFYNEQFF
. TRBJ2-7 TRBV21-1 . TGTGCCAGCAGCGATCACGGGACAGGGCCCTTGAAAAACTACGAGCAGTACTTC CASSDHGTGPLKNYEQYF
. TRBJ1-4 TRBV11-2 . TGTGCCAGCAGCCTGTATCGTGGAGCTGATGAAAAACTGTTTTTT CASSLYRGADEKLFF
few TRBJ2-6 TRBV6-2/TRBV6-3 . TGTGCCAGCAGTTATACGCCTGGGGCCAACGTCCTGACTTTC CASSYTPGANVLTF
once TRBJ2-2 TRBV4-3 . TGCGCCAGCAGCCAAGATCGGGCAGGCAGGAACACCGGGGAGCTGTTTTTT CASSQDRAGRNTGELFF
few TRBJ1-3 TRBV3-1/TRBV3-2 TRBD1 TGTGCCAGCAGCCAAGAGAGAATCAGGGGGCTTGGCGGCTATGGAAACACCATATATTTT CASSQERIRGLGGYGNTIYF
once TRBJ2-2 TRBV15 TRBD1 TGTGCCACCAGCAGGCTAGGGGGCAGGGGAAAAACCGGGGAGCTGTTTTTT CATSRLGGRGKTGELFF
. TRBJ2-5 TRBV14 TRBD2 TGTGCCAGCAGCCCCCCCGGGGGCGGGAGGTGGATGGAGACCCAGTACTTC CASSPPGGGRWMETQYF
. TRBJ2-1 TRBV4-1 TRBD2 TGCGCCAGCAGCCAAGCTAGCGGGAGCCTAGATGAGCAGTTCTTC CASSQASGSLDEQFF
. TRBJ2-7 TRBV5-1 TRBD1 TGCGCCAGCAGCTCCACCACCGGGACAGGGACCGAGCAGTACTTC CASSSTTGTGTEQYF
. TRBJ2-5 TRBV9 . TGTGCCAGCAGCGTAGCTCGAGGGGCGGTCGAGACCCAGTACTTC CASSVARGAVETQYF
many TRBJ2-7 TRBV5-1 TRBD1 TGCGCCAGCAGGCACATAGGGACAGGGAGGACCTACGAGCAGTACTTC CASRHIGTGRTYEQYF
. TRBJ1-6 TRBV3-1/TRBV3-2 . TGTGCCAGCAGCCAAGAAGGGGGAGGCTGCAGGGTGAGCTCCTATAATTCACCCCTCCACTTT CASSQEGGGCRVSSYNSPLHF
. TRBJ2-1 TRBV7-3 TRBD2 TGTGCCAGCAGCTCGGGACTAGCGGACGAGCAGTTCTTC CASSSGLADEQFF
. TRBJ1-2 TRBV27 . TGTGCCAGCAGTTTACAGGCTTCCTATGGCTACACCTTC CASSLQASYGYTF
once TRBJ1-1 TRBV6-5 TRBD1 TGTGCCAGCAGTTACTCAAGGACAGGGAGCACTGAAGCTTTCTTT CASSYSRTGSTEAFF
. TRBJ1-2 TRBV20-1 . TGCAGTGCTAGTGGGGGGCGCGAAACTGGCTACACCTTC CSASGGRETGYTF
. TRBJ1-1 TRBV29-1 . TGCAGCGTTGAGGGAGGAGGGACCTACACTGAAGCTTTCTTT CSVEGGGTYTEAFF
. TRBJ2-7 TRBV7-2 . TGTGCCAGCAGCTACGGGACAATCTCCTACGAGCAGTACTTC CASSYGTISYEQYF
. TRBJ1-2 TRBV7-2 . TGTGCCAGCAGCTTAGCCCCCCGGACAGTTGTATATGGCTACACCTTC CASSLAPRTVVYGYTF
. TRBJ1-5 TRBV25-1 TRBD1 TGTGCCAGCACGGGACAGGGCAATCAGCCCCAGCATTTT CASTGQGNQPQHF
. TRBJ2-7 TRBV5-1 TRBD1 TGCGCCAGCATCAACCTCCGAGGGCACAGGGGGTTGATTTGCGAGCAGTACTTC CASINLRGHRGLICEQYF
. TRBJ2-1 TRBV4-1 TRBD2 TGCGCCAGCAGCCGCGGCCAGACAGGCTTACTAGCGGGAGGGGAGTTCTTC CASSRGQTGLLAGGEFF
. TRBJ2-7 TRBV7-2 TRBD1 TGTGCCAGCAGCGAGAGGACAGGCTCCTACGAGCAGTACTTC CASSERTGSYEQYF
. TRBJ2-3 TRBV10-3 TRBD1 TGTGCCATCAGTGAGTCCGACAGGGGTAGCACAGATACGCAGTATTTT CAISESDRGSTDTQYF
. TRBJ2-2 TRBV5-1 . TGCGCCAGCAGCTTCGAACTGAACACCGGGGAGCTGTTTTTT CASSFELNTGELFF
. TRBJ1-2 TRBV6-5 TRBD1 TGTGCCAGCCGATCTCAGGGGGTGTACGGCTACACCTTC CASRSQGVYGYTF
. TRBJ1-6 TRBV12-3/TRBV12-4 . TGTGCCAGCAGTTTCGGGGGATCACCCCTCCACTTT CASSFGGSPLHF
. TRBJ1-6 TRBV30 . TGTGCCTGGGAGAGCTCCTATAATTCACCCCTCCACTTT CAWESSYNSPLHF
. TRBJ1-5 TRBV24-1 . TGTGCCACCAGTGATGGGACAAAGCTCCGGCCCCAGCATTTT CATSDGTKLRPQHF
. TRBJ2-1 TRBV10-3 TRBD2 TGTGCCATCCAGTCGGCGCGGGGGGGCCATAATGAGCAGTTCTTC CAIQSARGGHNEQFF
. TRBJ1-2 TRBV5-1 . TGCGCCAGCAGCTTGGGACCGGGATCGAACTATGGCTACACCTTC CASSLGPGSNYGYTF
. TRBJ1-1 TRBV4-2 . TGTGCCAGCAGCCGCGCCGGGGGGAACACTGAAGCTTTCTTT CASSRAGGNTEAFF
. TRBJ2-7 TRBV4-3 . TGCGCCAGCAGCCAAGATGGGGGGGGCCCAACCTACGAGCAGTACTTC CASSQDGGGPTYEQYF
. TRBJ1-1 TRBV18 . TGTGCCAGCTCACCGGGGGAGAGAACTGAAGCTTTCTTT CASSPGERTEAFF
few TRBJ1-5 TRBV6-2/TRBV6-3 . TGTGCCAGCAGCTGGGGGCGGATAAGCAATCAGCCCCAGCATTTT CASSWGRISNQPQHF
. TRBJ1-2 TRBV20-1 . TGCAGTGCCCTCCAGGGTAGCGGCTACACCTTC CSALQGSGYTF
. TRBJ2-5 TRBV3-1/TRBV3-2 . TGTGCCAGCAGCCAATCACTAGGCTCCGGGGTGCTAGAGACCCAGTACTTC CASSQSLGSGVLETQYF
once TRBJ2-7 TRBV30 TRBD1 TGTGCCTGGAGTACCCGGGACAGGGGCGAGCAGTACTTC CAWSTRDRGEQYF
. TRBJ1-6 TRBV3-1/TRBV3-2 TRBD1 TGTGCCAGCAGCCAGGAACAGGGGAGCCCCCTCCACTTT CASSQEQGSPLHF
few TRBJ1-5 TRBV30 . TGTGCCTGGAGTTTTGTGGGAAGCAATCAGCCCCAGCATTTT CAWSFVGSNQPQHF
. TRBJ2-2 TRBV9 TRBD1 TGTGCCAGCAGCTTTTCCCCGGACAGGGGGCAGGTCGGGGAGCTGTTTTTT CASSFSPDRGQVGELFF
. TRBJ1-5 TRBV6-6 . TGTGCCAGCAGGAACAGGGATGATCAGCCCCAGCATTTT CASRNRDDQPQHF
once TRBJ1-2 TRBV28 . TGTGCCAGCAGTTTAGGGGACAAGAACTATGGCTACACCTTC CASSLGDKNYGYTF
once TRBJ2-3 TRBV27 TRBD2 TGTGCCAGCAGTATCTTAGCGGGAGGGAGCACAGATACGCAGTATTTT CASSILAGGSTDTQYF
. TRBJ1-2 TRBV4-2 . TGTGCCAGCAGCCAAGGGGCGCAGGCGGGCTATGGCTACACCTTC CASSQGAQAGYGYTF
. TRBJ1-5 TRBV13 . TGTGCCAGCAGCTTAGGCTCTGAATCGGGGAATCAGCCCCAGCATTTT CASSLGSESGNQPQHF